The source of this T cell receptor beta chain is a study of identical twins (dated by TCRdb to the mid-2010s). Regarding the complete study: To test whether fetal clonotypes persist, this study deep-sequenced TCR alpha and beta repertoires from monozygotic twins, from unrelated adults of various ages, and from cord blood. Replicate twin experiments were performed at different times using different library preparation protocols to rule out contamination.

Paper-wide results and their limitations: Compared with coincidental sharing between unrelated individuals, an excess of low generation-probability sequences was observed among out-of-frame TCR alpha sequences shared between twins. In monozygotic twins, out-of-frame TCR alpha sharing was systematically underestimated by recombination models, although the models agreed with sharing between unrelated individuals. Invariant T cells such as MAIT and iNKT could partly confound zero-insertion analyses, although diverse VJ usage argued against such confounding for most clonotypes. Because the same donors could not be followed over many years, conclusions were based on cross-sectional statistical analysis. A weaker excess of twin sharing was found in beta out-of-frame sequences because the signal-to-noise ratio was lowered by fewer shared sequences. Abundant cord blood beta clonotypes carried fewer insertions; young adult naive repertoires showed a weaker similar trend, while memory repertoires showed none.

V is trimmed back by 6 bases and J by 5 bases, and the junction contains 4 bases that no gene match accounts for. From the germline V gene (reference sequence), CDR1 is MNHNY and CDR2 is SVGAGI. Spanning cysteine to phenylalanine, the CDR3 consists of 13 amino acids. The DNA shown is the 39-base CDR3, in frame from base 1. Libraries were built with 5' RACE. TCRdb names Illumina HiSeq 2000 as the instrument used. Template switching added a universal primer binding site, and the final cDNA carried a unique molecular identifier that allowed TCR cDNA molecules to be counted accurately. First-strand cDNA for TCR alpha and beta chains was synthesized from specific primers in the conserved constant-segment region. To control for contamination, every cDNA library carried two barcodes: a SMART-Mk sample barcode plus Illumina barcodes. TruSeq adapter sequences, together with Illumina sample barcodes, were added in two successive PCR steps. Sequencing of the TCR alpha and beta cDNA libraries was done on the Illumina HiSeq platform using custom primers. Regarding the original processing steps: MiGEC was used to process raw reads and extract unique molecular identifiers, and MiXCR was used to find CDR3 positions. Recombination models were inferred per individual with the repgenHMM and IGoR tools using an EM algorithm. Shared clonotype analysis was performed with the tcR package in R, normalizing sharing by the product of cloneset sizes. To study raw recombination free of thymic and clonal selection effects, out-of-frame nonproductive sequences were analyzed. TCRdb's own reprocessing of the public reads used fastp at Q25 and MiXCR and kept productive beta chains. Rows with one shared CDR3 protein collapse into an entry with the most common genes and DNA. These V and J calls are TCRdb output, not the study's own analysis. Present in this sample are approximately 630,000 distinct CDR3 sequences, about 7.6% of which were seen just once. The top ten constitute about 1.6% of the sample.

Only healthy Caucasian donors were included. The twin cohort consisted of three pairs of female monozygotic twins, all aged roughly 18 to 29 years. The RNA used for TCR libraries was isolated from peripheral blood mononuclear cells. This clonotype was found many times. The target of this receptor is not known. Base qualities were left out, and no much larger clone turns up one base away. The same sample was also studied in work on yellow fever vaccine responses in identical twins. According to the second study: The T cell response to vaccination in identical twins was reported by the authors to appear partly convergent and partly personalized. In identical twins, the study followed T cell clones that responded to the vaccine with precision.

The chain was built from TRBV6-6 and TRBJ1-5, with 7 bases in between that match TRBD1. The receptor's source is a young woman in good health. Source material: PBMCs. The DNA reads as follows: TGTGCCAGCAGCTCCACAGGGGATCAGCCCCAGCATTTT. This gives the protein CASSSTGDQPQHF.